This T cell receptor beta chain was sequenced for a study of blood T cell repertoires in COVID-19. Turning to the study itself: The origin of the acute and convalescent COVID-19 samples was the United States, Italy and Spain. Sources were T cells, B-cell-depleted T cells, or PBMCs; the material itself was cDNA or gDNA.

To note about this clone: Other DNA sequences in this specimen translate into the identical CDR3.

Per the authors' pipeline: Amplification of reference gene primers was used by the study to estimate nucleated cell counts. Libraries were prepared by immunoSEQ multiplex PCR; TCRdb keeps only in-frame clonotypes and omits some of them. V and J calls and clone size follow that table, whereas D and trimming were derived from the DNA. The sample has around 220,000 clones, 80% seen once. The sequence derives from a human donor in a cohort sampled during active COVID-19. Sequenced: peripheral blood.

The CDR3 region has the DNA TGTGCCAGCAGTTTTGGACACGACTACGAGCAGTACTTC. Translating gives CASSFGHDYEQYF. The V and J genes are TRBV6-2 or TRBV6-3 and TRBJ2-7; possibly TRBD1 for D (5 bases). There are 13 residues in the CDR3. V lost 4 bases and J 3 bases, leaving 10 bases between the germline ends. Germline assignment: CDR1 MNHEY and CDR2 SVGEGT.